This TCR beta chain emerged from a study of blood T cells in healthy people across ages. It was around 10 milliliters of peripheral blood that were drawn from each donor. The study, taken as a whole, reports: Higher naive T cell percentage went strongly together with higher TCR beta diversity. Significant beta diversity loss was already apparent by age approximately 38, declining roughly linearly.

Remarks on this clonotype: The antigen is undetermined.

Germline CDR1 is PRHDT and CDR2 is FYEKMQ (reference sequence). This CDR3 has 16 amino acids. The second PCR ran about 6 to 12 cycles with a sample-barcoded 5' primer and J-beta primers. Each CDR3 protein gets one entry after TCRdb re-called the 5' RACE reads with MiXCR. The repertoire holds hundreds of thousands of distinct CDR3 sequences, roughly 60% seen once, with roughly 22% in the top ten. The sample was blood. The source is a young man in good health. This chain connects TRBV13 to TRBJ2-5; TRBD2 is a possible D gene (5 bases). The J call may be mistaken, given a closer DNA end match to TRBJ2-7. The CDR3 sequence is CASSRESGLAHAEQYF. CDR3 DNA: TGTGCCAGCAGCCGGGAATCGGGCCTAGCTCACGCCGAGCAGTACTTC.